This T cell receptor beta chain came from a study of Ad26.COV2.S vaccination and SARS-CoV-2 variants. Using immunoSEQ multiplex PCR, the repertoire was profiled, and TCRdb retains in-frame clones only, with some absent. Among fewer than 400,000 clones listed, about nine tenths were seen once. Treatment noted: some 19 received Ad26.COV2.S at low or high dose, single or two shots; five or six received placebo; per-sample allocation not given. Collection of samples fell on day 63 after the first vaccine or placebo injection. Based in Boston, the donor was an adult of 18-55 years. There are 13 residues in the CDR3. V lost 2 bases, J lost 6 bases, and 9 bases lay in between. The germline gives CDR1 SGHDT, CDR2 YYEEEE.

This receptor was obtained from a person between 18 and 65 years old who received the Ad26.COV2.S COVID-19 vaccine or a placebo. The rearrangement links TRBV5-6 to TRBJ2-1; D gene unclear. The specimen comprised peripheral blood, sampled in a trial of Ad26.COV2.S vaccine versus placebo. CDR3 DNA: TGTGCCAGCAGCTTTTGGGGAATCAATGAGCAGTTCTTC. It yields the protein CASSFWGINEQFF.